The clone carrying this T cell receptor beta chain was recorded many times. There are 17 residues in the CDR3. V dropped 8 bases and J dropped 0; count of bases not matched to a gene: 14. Per germline, CDR1 SEHNR and CDR2 FQNEAQ (reference sequence). This entry is derived from a study of neurological immune-mediated disorders. TCRdb reprocessed the 5' RACE reads via MiXCR and lists one record per CDR3 protein. The sample lists 30,000 or so distinct CDR3 sequences, about 4% occurring once. V gene TRBV7-9 combines with J gene TRBJ1-2; 8 bases fit TRBD1. The material sequenced was CD4+ T cells from blood. The receptor was isolated from a woman aged 40 to 49 in good health. In DNA form, the CDR3 reads TGTGCCAGCTCCCATAGGGGGACAGGCGAAGCTAACTATGGCTACACCTTC. This sequence encodes CASSHRGTGEANYGYTF.